The rows below give T cell receptor beta chains drawn from one sample of a study of T cell responses to AZD1222 COVID-19 vaccine. The table came from immunoSEQ multiplex PCR; TCRdb's copy has only in-frame clones and leaves some out. The sample has about 130,000 clones; around 90% are singletons. The input for sequencing was peripheral blood, taken 28 days after the second AZD1222 dose. Receptors were obtained from an adult who received the AZD1222 COVID-19 vaccine. Each CDR3 is given with its conserved first and last residue. D genes are given only for firm matches. Clone size, where shown, is once, few, many, or a class for clones that have expanded.

>TRBJ2-7|TRBV3-1/TRBV3-2|NA|NA
CASSAFARDYEQYF
TGTGCCAGCAGCGCCTTTGCCAGGGACTACGAGCAGTACTTC
>TRBJ1-5|TRBV5-1|NA|NA
CASSPDYSNQPQHF
TGCGCCAGCAGCCCGGACTATAGCAATCAGCCCCAGCATTTT
>TRBJ2-3|TRBV30|NA|NA
CAWSVTLPTDTQYF
TGTGCCTGGAGTGTAACCCTACCCACAGATACGCAGTATTTT
>TRBJ2-3|TRBV29-1|once|TRBD1
CSVRGTGASTDTQYF
TGCAGCGTTAGGGGGACAGGGGCTTCCACAGATACGCAGTATTTT
>TRBJ2-5|TRBV7-2|NA|NA
CASSLDLGETQYF
TGTGCCAGCAGCTTAGACCTTGGGGAGACCCAGTACTTC
>TRBJ1-2|TRBV7-9|NA|TRBD1
CASTGQGDYGYTF
TGTGCCAGCACGGGACAGGGAGACTATGGCTACACCTTC
>TRBJ2-7|TRBV28|NA|NA
CASSRTGLNYEQYF
TGTGCCAGCAGTCGTACAGGGCTGAACTACGAGCAGTACTTC
>TRBJ2-4|TRBV19|NA|NA
CASSIGGRNLAKNIQYF
TGTGCCAGTAGTATAGGGGGACGGAACCTAGCCAAAAACATTCAGTACTTC
>TRBJ2-1|TRBV24-1|NA|TRBD2
CATSDPGTKGNEQFF
TGTGCCACCAGTGACCCCGGGACTAAGGGCAATGAGCAGTTCTTC
>TRBJ2-2|TRBV6-5|NA|NA
CASSYSHQTGELFF
TGTGCCAGCAGTTACTCCCACCAAACCGGGGAGCTGTTTTTT
>TRBJ2-5|TRBV7-9|NA|NA
CASSIRAEGETQYF
TGTGCCAGCAGCATTCGGGCGGAGGGAGAGACCCAGTACTTC
>TRBJ2-3|TRBV5-1|NA|TRBD1
CASSLGQGARGPDTQYF
TGCGCCAGCAGCTTGGGACAGGGGGCGCGAGGCCCAGATACGCAGTATTTT
>TRBJ1-2|TRBV5-1|NA|NA
CASSSMGQVQGYTF
TGCGCCAGCAGCTCAATGGGGCAGGTTCAAGGCTACACCTTC
>TRBJ2-7|TRBV18|NA|NA
CASSRGPAAYEQYF
TGTGCCAGCTCCCGGGGGCCTGCGGCCTACGAGCAGTACTTC
>TRBJ2-5|TRBV7-8|few|NA
CASSPGQETQYF
TGTGCCAGCAGCCCCGGCCAAGAGACCCAGTACTTC
>TRBJ1-3|TRBV5-5|NA|TRBD1
CASSRAGWPGGENTIYF
TGTGCCAGCAGCCGGGCGGGGTGGCCAGGGGGCGAAAACACCATATATTTT
>TRBJ2-5|TRBV7-2|once|TRBD2
CASSLGTSGGQETQYF
TGTGCCAGCAGCTTAGGGACTAGCGGGGGGCAAGAGACCCAGTACTTC
>TRBJ1-1|TRBV27|NA|NA
CASSFRTGLNTEAFF
TGTGCCAGCAGTTTTCGAACAGGCTTAAACACTGAAGCTTTCTTT
>TRBJ2-7|TRBV5-6|NA|NA
CASSSGRSNYEQYF
TGTGCCAGCAGTTCAGGGAGGTCCAACTACGAGCAGTACTTC
>TRBJ2-2|TRBV7-7|once|TRBD1
CASSREQGATGELFF
TGTGCTAGCAGCCGTGAGCAGGGGGCGACCGGGGAGCTGTTTTTT
>TRBJ1-2|TRBV23-1|NA|NA
CASSQSIEQEDYGYTF
TGCGCCAGCAGTCAATCAATAGAACAGGAGGACTATGGCTACACCTTC
>TRBJ1-5|TRBV2|NA|NA
CASRRTVSNQPQHF
TGTGCCAGCAGAAGGACAGTGAGCAATCAGCCCCAGCATTTT
>TRBJ1-3|TRBV2|NA|NA
CASSETALSGNTIYF
TGTGCCAGCAGTGAGACGGCGCTATCTGGAAACACCATATATTTT
>TRBJ1-6|TRBV28|NA|NA
CASSSVRSPLHF
TGTGCCAGCAGCTCAGTTCGTTCACCCCTCCACTTT
>TRBJ2-7|TRBV5-4|NA|TRBD1
CASSRRDRPYEQYF
TGTGCCAGCAGCCGCAGGGACAGGCCCTACGAGCAGTACTTC
>TRBJ1-2|TRBV7-9|few|NA
CASSSGRNYGYTF
TGTGCCAGCAGCTCGGGCCGAAACTATGGCTACACCTTC
>TRBJ2-5|TRBV3-1/TRBV3-2|NA|NA
CASSLSGVETQYF
TGTGCCAGCAGCCTCTCGGGAGTAGAGACCCAGTACTTC
>TRBJ2-1|TRBV12-3/TRBV12-4|once|TRBD1
CASSLALDRVFFF
TGTGCCAGCAGTTTAGCCCTAGACAGGGTTTTCTTCTTC
>TRBJ1-5|TRBV28|NA|TRBD1
CASRDREVNQPQHF
TGTGCCAGTAGGGACAGGGAAGTCAATCAGCCCCAGCATTTT
>TRBJ1-1|TRBV30|NA|NA
CACFRGEVTEAFF
TGTGCCTGCTTCAGGGGAGAGGTGACTGAAGCTTTCTTT
>TRBJ1-1|TRBV6-5|NA|NA
CASSYDGLNTEAFF
TGTGCCAGCAGTTACGACGGATTGAACACTGAAGCTTTCTTT
>TRBJ2-2|TRBV6-5|NA|NA
CASSSSNTGELFF
NA
>TRBJ1-2|TRBV10-3|NA|TRBD1
CAISESTGHGYTF
TGTGCCATCAGTGAGTCGACAGGGCATGGCTACACCTTC
>TRBJ2-7|TRBV10-2|once|TRBD2
CASTGTKSYEQYF
TGCGCCAGCACCGGGACTAAGTCCTACGAGCAGTACTTC
>TRBJ2-2|TRBV15|NA|NA
CATSTSGIANTGELFF
TGTGCCACCAGCACCTCCGGGATAGCGAACACCGGGGAGCTGTTTTTT
>TRBJ1-2|TRBV4-2|NA|NA
CASSQDEGYGYTF
TGTGCCAGCAGCCAAGACGAGGGGTATGGCTACACCTTC
>TRBJ2-7|TRBV6-6|NA|NA
CASSQGIHEQYF
TGTGCCAGCAGTCAGGGGATCCACGAGCAGTACTTC
>TRBJ1-1|TRBV2|NA|NA
CASSMTWGNTEAFF
TGTGCCAGCAGTATGACCTGGGGCAACACTGAAGCTTTCTTT
>TRBJ2-1|TRBV30|NA|TRBD2
CAWSAPGLASINNEQFF
TGTGCCTGGAGTGCACCTGGACTAGCGAGTATAAACAATGAGCAGTTCTTC
>TRBJ1-5|TRBV4-1|NA|TRBD1
CASSQGVRGHSNQPQHF
TGCGCCAGCAGCCAAGGTGTAAGGGGGCATAGCAATCAGCCCCAGCATTTT
>TRBJ2-7|TRBV27|NA|NA
CASRRTGSHEQYF
TGTGCCAGCAGGAGAACAGGGTCTCACGAGCAGTACTTC
>TRBJ2-1|TRBV3-1/TRBV3-2|NA|NA
CASSQAVGEQFF
TGTGCCAGCAGCCAAGCCGTGGGGGAGCAGTTCTTC
>TRBJ1-1|TRBV6-5|NA|NA
CASSRGPWGTEAFF
TGTGCCAGCAGTCGCGGACCCTGGGGCACTGAAGCTTTCTTT
>TRBJ2-1|TRBV24-1|NA|NA
CATQDRNNEQFF
TGTGCCACCCAGGACAGAAACAATGAGCAGTTCTTC
>TRBJ1-6|TRBV6-5|NA|NA
CASRLRALGSPLHF
TGTGCCAGCAGACTCAGGGCGTTGGGTTCACCCCTCCACTTT